This entry concerns a single T cell receptor (beta chain). Its antigen is undetermined. The data stem from a study of Ad26.COV2.S vaccination and SARS-CoV-2 variants. Study details: Ad26.COV2.S, an intramuscular injection, was given once or twice 56 days apart.

The J segment lost 0 bases and the V segment lost 9 bases, leaving 8 bases of the junction unmatched. CDR1 is LNHDA, CDR2 SQIVND, per germline (reference sequence). The CDR3 is 15 residues long. Treatment here: around 19 received Ad26.COV2.S at low or high dose, single or two shots; about 5 received placebo; per-sample allocation not given. On day 63 after the first injection, vaccine and placebo recipients gave samples. The donor's status was that of an adult aged 18-55 years in Boston. SARS-CoV-2 spike from the Wuhan strain was encoded by the vaccine, an Ad26 vector. Overall study results and limits: Non-spike TCR breadth was similar in vaccine and placebo recipients.

This table comes from immunoSEQ multiplex PCR, and its TCRdb copy is limited to in-frame clones, with some not included. The data show about 680,000 clones, around 90% seen once. The material was peripheral blood, obtained in a trial of Ad26.COV2.S vaccine versus placebo. The chain uses TRBV19 and TRBJ1-5; 7 bases fit TRBD1. The TCR comes from a person between 18 and 65 years old who received the Ad26.COV2.S COVID-19 vaccine or a placebo. In nucleotides, the CDR3 is TGTGCCAGCCACAATCGGGACAGTAGCAATCAGCCCCAGCATTTT. It encodes CASHNRDSSNQPQHF.